What follows are 8 T cell receptor beta chains derived from one specimen sequenced in a study of response to subunit inactivated influenza vaccine. TCRdb passed the RT-PCR reads through MiXCR, listing each CDR3 protein once. Found here are about 780,000 distinct CDR3 sequences, less than 20% of them singletons; the top ten hold 11%. The sequences come from PBMCs from blood, collected roughly 5 days after vaccination. These TCRs come from a man aged 50 or older who received an inactivated influenza vaccine.

This clonotype showed up just once. The V gene is TRBV20-1, the J gene TRBJ2-1; 7 bases fit TRBD2. Trimming cost V 1 base and J 5 bases; bases outside gene matches: 8. The CDR3 runs 15 residues. Germline V gene sequence: CDR1 DFQATT, CDR2 SNEGSKA (reference sequence). In DNA form, the CDR3 reads TGCAGTGCTAGAGCCGCGACTAGCCGCAACAATGAGCAGTTCTTC. It translates to CSARAATSRNNEQFF.

V is TRBV12-3 or TRBV12-4 and J is TRBJ2-3, with 16 positions matching TRBD2. V lost 5 bases to trimming and J lost 3 bases; unmatched junction nucleotides: 14. The CDR3 is 20 amino acids. The CDR3 coding sequence is TGTGCCAGCAGTCTCCCGGCCGGGACTAGCGGGGGGGCCGGGACAGATACGCAGTATTTT. Protein product: CASSLPAGTSGGAGTDTQYF.

The V and J genes are TRBV7-9 and TRBJ2-3; unclear D gene. Per germline, CDR1 SEHNR and CDR2 FQNEAQ (reference sequence). The CDR3 runs to 14 residues. V was shortened by 5 bases and J by 2 bases, with 11 bases between the two germline ends. DNA for the CDR3: TGTGCCAGCAGCCTGGACGGGCCCACAGATACGCAGTATTTT. It codes for CASSLDGPTDTQYF. The variable domain in full, with the rest retrieved from reference TRBV7-9 and TRBJ2-3, is DTGVSQNPRHKITKRGQNVTFRCDPISEHNRLYWYRQTLGQGPEFLTYFQNEAQLEKSRLLSDRFSAERPKGSFSTLEIQRTEQGDSAMYLCASSLDGPTDTQYFGPGTRLTVL.

This clonotype has more than one count but fewer than ten. The chain employs TRBV20-1 and TRBJ2-1; 7 positions match TRBD1. The CDR3 has 15 amino acids. Germline V lookup: CDR1 DFQATT, CDR2 SNEGSKA (reference sequence). V was clipped by 2 bases and J by 6 bases; unmatched bases: 10. DNA for the CDR3: TGCAGTGCTAGATATCAGGGGGACAAGATCAATGAGCAGTTCTTC. Amino acid sequence: CSARYQGDKINEQFF.

This clonotype was observed a handful of times. V usage is TRBV6-2 or TRBV6-3 and J usage is TRBJ1-5, with D possibly being TRBD1 (5 bases). The germline CDR1 and CDR2 sequences are MNHEY and SVGEGT. CDR3 length: 14 amino acids. Trimming left V 0 bases short and J 5 bases short, with 8 bases between. CDR3 residues: CASSYSSRDQPQHF. CDR3 DNA: TGTGCCAGCAGTTACTCCTCCAGGGATCAGCCCCAGCATTTT.

This chain links TRBV20-1 with TRBJ2-3; D not resolved. V lost 6 bases and J 0 bases, leaving 16 bases between the germline ends. The CDR3 spans 15 residues. Germline CDR1 and CDR2: DFQATT and SNEGSKA (reference sequence). The CDR3 loop reads CSAKGILASTDTQYF. The CDR3 DNA is TGCAGTGCAAAAGGGATTCTCGCTAGCACAGATACGCAGTATTTT.

A few counts support this clonotype. V usage is TRBV5-1 and J usage is TRBJ2-1; no firm D call. Trimming pared 1 base from V and 10 bases from J, leaving 9 bases between. Germline lookup yields CDR1 SGHRS and CDR2 YFSETQ. The CDR3 covers 12 residues. The chain's CDR3 is CASSLNRREQFF. DNA of the CDR3: TGCGCCAGCAGCTTGAATCGGCGGGAGCAGTTCTTC.

A few counts support this clonotype. V gene TRBV5-1 combines with J gene TRBJ2-6; D is uncertain. The V end was cut by 0 bases, the J end by 12 bases, with 13 bases between. The CDR3 is 14 residues long. Germline assignment: CDR1 SGHRS and CDR2 YFSETQ. CDR3 sequence: CASSLGRTSAVLTF. CDR3 coding DNA: TGCGCCAGCAGCTTGGGTCGTACATCTGCCGTCCTGACTTTC.